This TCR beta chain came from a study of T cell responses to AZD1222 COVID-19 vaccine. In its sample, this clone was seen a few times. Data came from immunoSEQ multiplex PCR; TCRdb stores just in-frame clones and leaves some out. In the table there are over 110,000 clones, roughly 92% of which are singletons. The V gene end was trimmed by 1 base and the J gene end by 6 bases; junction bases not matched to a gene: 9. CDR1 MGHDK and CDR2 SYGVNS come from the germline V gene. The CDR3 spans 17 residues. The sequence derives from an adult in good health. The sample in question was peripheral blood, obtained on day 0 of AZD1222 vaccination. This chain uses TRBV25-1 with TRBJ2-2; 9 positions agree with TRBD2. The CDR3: CASSEWREGSRAGELFF. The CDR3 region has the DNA TGTGCCAGCAGTGAATGGCGGGAGGGGTCCCGGGCCGGGGAGCTGTTTTTT.